These 20 T cell receptor beta chains came from one sample sequenced in a study of blood T cell repertoires in COVID-19. Clones were read by immunoSEQ multiplex PCR, and TCRdb kept only the in-frame ones, dropping some. Of around 100,000 clones in the sample, roughly 80% were seen once. Input material: peripheral blood. These receptors all stem from an older woman with acute or convalescent COVID-19.

The chain employs TRBV19 and TRBJ2-3; 9 bases agree with TRBD2. Unmatched junction bases numbered 14, after V lost 7 bases and J lost 6 bases. The CDR3 extends over 16 amino acids. Germline CDR1 LNHDA, CDR2 SQIVND (reference sequence). The CDR3 DNA sequence: TGTGCCAGTACGCTAAGGTCGGGACTAGCAATGGATACGCAGTATTTT. Translated: CASTLRSGLAMDTQYF.

The chain carries TRBV19 and TRBJ1-5, with no clear D. The CDR3 is 15 amino acids. V dropped 10 bases and J dropped 6 bases, with 22 bases sitting between them. Germline CDR1 reads LNHDA; CDR2 reads SQIVND (reference sequence). CDR3 protein: CATQIGRGGSQPQHF. The CDR3 nucleotides read TGTGCCACGCAAATAGGACGGGGTGGGAGTCAGCCCCAGCATTTT.

This clone has more than one count but fewer than ten. This rearrangement joins TRBV5-8 to TRBJ1-6; D is unclear. Deletions cut 7 bases from V and 0 bases from J, with 11 bases between. Germline V lookup: CDR1 SGHTS, CDR2 YDEGEE. There are 15 residues in the CDR3. CDR3 amino acids: CASRQRSSYNSPLHF. The CDR3 DNA reads as TGTGCCAGCCGGCAGCGGAGCTCCTATAATTCACCCCTCCACTTT.

This clone was counted a few times. This chain links TRBV2 with TRBJ1-1; TRBD1 might be the D (6 bases). V lost 11 bases and J 0 bases, leaving 19 bases between the germline ends. CDR1 and CDR2 (germline): SNHLY, FYNNEI. This CDR3 spans 15 amino acids. Here the CDR3 reads CAARTWTDLNTEAFF. The CDR3 DNA reads TGTGCCGCAAGAACGTGGACAGACTTGAACACTGAAGCTTTCTTT.

This clone has only one observation. The V and J genes are TRBV18 and TRBJ2-4; possibly TRBD2 for D (5 bases). In germline, CDR1 is KGHSH, CDR2 LQKENI. This CDR3 comprises 17 residues. The V end was cut by 0 bases, the J end by 3 bases, with 15 bases between. For the CDR3, the DNA is TGTGCCAGCTCACCACCGGGCGGGTCCTCCTTCAAAAACATTCAGTACTTC. It is translated as CASSPPGGSSFKNIQYF.

The rearrangement joins TRBV7-3 to TRBJ1-2; TRBD1 matches at 7 bases. Losses at the gene ends were 5 bases for V and 7 bases for J; bases not matched to a gene: 16. Germline CDR1 is SGHTA and CDR2 is FQGTGA. The CDR3 contains 16 residues. Written as DNA, the CDR3 is TGTGCCAGCAGCGTACCGAGCGGACAGGAGGTTTTTGGCTACACCTTC. Translating it yields CASSVPSGQEVFGYTF.

The genes are TRBV18 and TRBJ2-1; 8 bases are a match to TRBD2. The CDR3 is 17 amino acids. Losses at the gene ends were 3 bases for V and 3 bases for J; bases not matched to a gene: 10. Looked up from germline, CDR1 is KGHSH and CDR2 is LQKENI. CDR3 sequence (DNA): TGTGCCAGCTCACCGGCTTCGGCGGGGGGTGGCTACAATGAGCAGTTCTTC. This codes for CASSPASAGGGYNEQFF.

The rearrangement joins TRBV5-8 to TRBJ1-6; D gene uncertain. Deletions cut 1 base from V and 6 bases from J, with 5 bases between. Germline CDR1 and CDR2: SGHTS and YDEGEE. The CDR3 covers 13 residues. This CDR3 is CASSLTINSPLHF. CDR3 coding DNA: TGTGCCAGCAGCTTGACTATTAATTCACCCCTCCACTTT.

The gene calls are TRBV20-1 and TRBJ1-5; D not resolved. This CDR3 is built from 15 residues. V was shortened by 3 bases and J by 2 bases, with 14 bases between the two germline ends. Germline assignment: CDR1 DFQATT and CDR2 SNEGSKA (reference sequence). The CDR3 loop is CSASLSGVGNQPQHF. The CDR3 region has the DNA TGCAGTGCTAGTTTATCCGGGGTGGGCAATCAGCCCCAGCATTTT.

The V and J genes are TRBV9 and TRBJ2-7; 10 bases map to TRBD2. This CDR3 has 13 residues. Trimming took 4 bases from V and 12 from J; bases not matched to a gene: 10. Germline CDR1 reads SGDLS; CDR2 reads YYNGEE. CDR3 in amino acids: CASSPEGAGGLYF. The CDR3 nucleotides are TGTGCCAGCAGCCCCGAAGGAGCGGGGGGGCTGTACTTC.

This clone occurred a few times. The V gene is TRBV6-6, the J gene TRBJ2-2; no clear D. In germline, CDR1 is MNHNY, CDR2 SVGAGI (reference sequence). CDR3 length: 13 amino acids. The ends were cut back, 4 bases at V and 5 bases at J, with 8 bases in the middle. The DNA for the CDR3 is TGTGCCAGCAGTTGGAGTCAGACCGGGGAGCTGTTTTTT. Translated: CASSWSQTGELFF.

V gene TRBV6-2 or TRBV6-3 combines with J gene TRBJ2-3; TRBD2 agrees at 12 bases. V lost 2 bases, J lost 7 bases, and 13 bases stayed unmatched. In germline, CDR1 is MNHEY, CDR2 SVGEGT. The CDR3 extends over 18 amino acids. CDR3 sequence (DNA): TGTGCCAGCAGTTACGGGATGGCTAGCGGGGGGGCCGGTTATACGCAGTATTTT. Translation: CASSYGMASGGAGYTQYF.

This chain joins TRBV29-1 and TRBJ2-3, with 8 positions matching TRBD2. In germline, CDR1 is SQVTM, CDR2 ANQGSEA. The CDR3 has 13 residues. V dropped 4 bases and J dropped 6; count of bases not matched to a gene: 6. CDR3 DNA sequence: TGCAGCGTTGCTGGGGTAGCGGGGGATACGCAGTATTTT. It translates to CSVAGVAGDTQYF.

The V and J genes are TRBV19 and TRBJ1-6, with 9 bases fitting TRBD1. Per the germline V gene, CDR1 is LNHDA and CDR2 is SQIVND (reference sequence). V lost 9 bases and J lost 7; bases outside the gene matches: 7. The CDR3 length is 14 residues. The CDR3: CASRTGASNSPLHF. The DNA of the CDR3 is TGTGCCAGCAGGACAGGGGCTTCCAATTCACCCCTCCACTTT.

The V call is TRBV19, the J call TRBJ1-6; D gene ambiguous. The CDR3 is 15 amino acids. Germline V gene data show CDR1 as LNHDA and CDR2 as SQIVND (reference sequence). Trimming left V 3 bases short and J 8 bases short, with 14 bases between. The CDR3 coding sequence is TGTGCCAGTAGTATTGGAGGGCAAGTAGATTCACCCCTCCACTTT. It encodes CASSIGGQVDSPLHF.

The chain carries TRBV28 and TRBJ1-1; 10 nucleotides align to TRBD1. V dropped 6 bases and J dropped 4; count of bases not matched to a gene: 5. Germline V gives CDR1 MDHEN, CDR2 SYDVKM. This CDR3 has 14 residues. CDR3 in DNA: TGTGCCAGCAGGACAGGGGGCTTGGGCACTGAAGCTTTCTTT. As protein: CASRTGGLGTEAFF.

This clone was recorded only once. This chain connects TRBV10-3 to TRBJ1-1; 7 bases are a match to TRBD1. The CDR3 contains 13 residues. Trimming removed 11 bases from V and 3 bases from J; junction bases left unmatched: 9. The germline gives CDR1 ENHRY, CDR2 SYGVKD. The CDR3 coding sequence is TGTGCCTCCGGAGGGGGCTTCGACACTGAAGCTTTCTTT. Its protein product is CASGGGFDTEAFF.

This chain joins TRBV29-1 and TRBJ1-1, with D hard to call. Germline-derived CDR1 and CDR2 are SQVTM and ANQGSEA. The ends were cut back, 1 base at V and 0 bases at J, with 18 bases in the middle. The CDR3 spans 17 residues. As DNA, the CDR3 is TGCAGCGTTGAAGGAGCCGCCCAGGTTTATATGAACACTGAAGCTTTCTTT. The encoded protein is CSVEGAAQVYMNTEAFF.

The V gene is TRBV28, the J gene TRBJ1-5, with 7 bases matching TRBD1. The CDR3 consists of 16 residues. The germline CDR1 and CDR2 sequences are MDHEN and SYDVKM. V lost 2 bases to trimming and J lost 1 base; unmatched junction nucleotides: 5. The DNA for the CDR3 is TGTGCCAGCAGTTTAGAACAGGGGAACAGCAATCAGCCCCAGCATTTT. Its translation is CASSLEQGNSNQPQHF.

The rearrangement links TRBV2 to TRBJ2-5; a weak D match, TRBD2 (6 bases). The CDR3 sequence is 13 residues long. With 9 bases removed from V and 0 bases from J, the gap between germline ends came to 11 bases. Germline CDR1 and CDR2: SNHLY and FYNNEI. CDR3 sequence: CASCRGYQETQYF. The CDR3 region has the DNA TGTGCCAGTTGCCGGGGGTACCAAGAGACCCAGTACTTC.